Shown below are 19 T cell receptor beta chains from a single sample sequenced in a study of cytomegalovirus exposure and HLA in healthy donors. PCR primers comprised 60 Vbeta and 13 Jbeta primers. The repertoire was sequenced with immunoSEQ multiplex PCR; TCRdb's copy has only in-frame clones and lacks some. The data show about 200,000 clones, around 88% seen once. The source material was PBMCs. These receptors were obtained from a man aged 40-55 years in good health and CMV-seropositive.

This clone was recorded a few times. V is TRBV18 and J is TRBJ2-1, with 9 bases aligning to TRBD1. Germline CDR1 and CDR2: KGHSH and LQKENI. Trimming removed 4 bases from V and 7 bases from J; junction bases left unmatched: 17. CDR3 length equals 18 residues. CDR3 sequence reads: CASSRVIQGAAWLNEQFF. The DNA for the CDR3 is TGTGCCAGCTCACGCGTGATACAGGGGGCGGCTTGGTTAAATGAGCAGTTCTTC.

The rearrangement joins TRBV5-1 to TRBJ2-1; possible D gene TRBD2, 6 bases. The germline V and J ends were trimmed by 2 bases and 1 base, with 7 bases remaining between them. The CDR3 spans 14 residues. Germline V gene data show CDR1 as SGHRS and CDR2 as YFSETQ. The CDR3 spells CASSFSGSYNEQFF. CDR3 in DNA: TGCGCCAGCAGCTTTAGCGGTTCCTACAATGAGCAGTTCTTC.

This chain joins TRBV11-3 and TRBJ2-3, with 9 bases aligning to TRBD2. The germline V gene encodes CDR1 SGHNT and CDR2 YENEEA. J gave up 4 bases and V 3 bases, and 2 bases lay outside the gene matches. CDR3 length: 14 residues. The CDR3 reads CASSLAGGSDTQYF. The CDR3 nucleotides read TGTGCCAGCAGCTTGGCGGGAGGGTCAGATACGCAGTATTTT.

This sequence joins TRBV7-8 and TRBJ2-1; D call uncertain. CDR3 size: 15 residues. From germline, CDR1 is SGHVS and CDR2 FQNEAQ. V shed 5 bases and J shed 0 bases, with 11 bases lying between them. The CDR3 DNA reads TGTGCCAGCAGCCCCACTCCCGACTCCTACAATGAGCAGTTCTTC. This gives the protein CASSPTPDSYNEQFF.

Only a few counts were recorded for this clone. The chain employs TRBV19 and TRBJ2-5; D is undetermined. The germline CDR1 and CDR2 sequences are LNHDA and SQIVND (reference sequence). V was shortened by 4 bases and J by 3 bases, with 3 bases between the two germline ends. CDR3 size: 11 residues. In DNA, the CDR3 is TGTGCCAGTAGTACCAAAGAGACCCAGTACTTC. Translating it yields CASSTKETQYF.

The chain recombines TRBV7-6 with TRBJ1-1; D not resolved. CDR1 is SGHVS, CDR2 FNYEAQ, per germline. The CDR3 has 13 amino acids. V was shortened by 5 bases and J by 5 bases, with 12 bases between the two germline ends. The CDR3 sequence: CASSQRIETEAFF. CDR3 sequence (DNA): TGTGCCAGCAGCCAGAGGATAGAAACTGAAGCTTTCTTT.

V is TRBV5-1 and J is TRBJ2-5, with 10 bases aligning to TRBD1. The germline V gene encodes CDR1 SGHRS and CDR2 YFSETQ. The length of the CDR3 is 14 residues. J gave up 6 bases and V 4 bases, and 6 bases lay outside the gene matches. Here the CDR3 DNA reads TGCGCCAGCAGCGTTGGACAGGGGGGAAAGACCCAGTACTTC. This encodes CASSVGQGGKTQYF.

The CDR3 here is CASSPVDDSGELFF. The CDR3 DNA reads as TGCGCCAGCAGCCCGGTAGATGATTCCGGGGAGCTGTTTTTT. The V gene is TRBV5-1, the J gene TRBJ2-2; the D is unclear. The CDR3 is made up of 14 amino acids. Trimming took off 4 bases at V and 6 bases at J, with 13 bases between the two ends. Germline V gene lookup returns CDR1 SGHRS and CDR2 YFSETQ. The full variable domain, its missing parts supplied by reference TRBV5-1 and TRBJ2-2, is KAGVTQTPRYLIKTRGQQVTLSCSPISGHRSVSWYQQTPGQGLQFLFEYFSETQRNKGNFPGRFSGRQFSNSRSEMNVSTLELGDSALYLCASSPVDDSGELFFGEGSRLTVL.

The chain employs TRBV5-5 and TRBJ2-7; D call uncertain. CDR3 length: 14 residues. Germline V gives CDR1 SGHKS, CDR2 YYEKEE (reference sequence). V lost 6 bases and J lost 1, with 14 bases in between. CDR3 nucleotides: TGTGCCAGCATCAGTACCGGGTTATCCTACGAGCAGTACTTC. Translating gives CASISTGLSYEQYF.

This chain connects TRBV19 to TRBJ2-1, with D unresolved. The ends were cut back, 5 bases at V and 0 bases at J, with 11 bases in the middle. Germline values: CDR1 LNHDA, CDR2 SQIVND (reference sequence). CDR3 length equals 15 residues. In DNA form, the CDR3 reads TGTGCCAGTAGTGCCAAGCTCTTCTCCTACAATGAGCAGTTCTTC. Encoded protein: CASSAKLFSYNEQFF. Using reference TRBV19 and TRBJ2-1 for the parts outside the CDR3, the full variable domain is DGGITQSPKYLFRKEGQNVTLSCEQNLNHDAMYWYRQDPGQGLRLIYYSQIVNDFQKGDIAEGYSVSREKKESFPLTVTSAQKNPTAFYLCASSAKLFSYNEQFFGPGTRLTVL.

A few counts support this clone. The chain carries TRBV5-4 and TRBJ1-1; TRBD1 is a possible D gene (5 bases). Germline CDR1 reads SGHNT; CDR2 reads YYREEE (reference sequence). The CDR3 extends over 16 amino acids. V was clipped by 2 bases and J by 3 bases, with 17 bases between them. DNA for the CDR3: TGTGCCAGCAGCTTAAGTACCAGGGCTGGAGACACTGAAGCTTTCTTT. It codes for CASSLSTRAGDTEAFF.

This clone has a handful of counts. This sequence joins TRBV27 and TRBJ2-7; TRBD1 aligns across 11 bases. J lost 3 bases, V lost 3 bases, and 4 bases had no gene match. CDR1 and CDR2 (germline): MNHEY, SMNVEV (reference sequence). The CDR3 is 15 residues long. For the CDR3, the DNA is TGTGCCAGCAGTTTTCGGGACAGGGGGGACTACGAGCAGTACTTC. It translates to CASSFRDRGDYEQYF.

The chain combines TRBV19 with TRBJ2-2; D perhaps matches TRBD1 (5 bases). Germline assignment: CDR1 LNHDA and CDR2 SQIVND (reference sequence). V was pared by 7 bases and J by 4 bases, with 10 bases between. CDR3 size: 13 residues. In nucleotides, the CDR3 is TGTGCCAGTAATAGGGGTAGCACCGGGGAGCTGTTTTTT. Amino acids: CASNRGSTGELFF.

The chain combines TRBV19 with TRBJ1-1; no definite D call. V was clipped by 5 bases and J by 0 bases, with 7 bases between them. The length of the CDR3 is 13 residues. Per the germline V gene, CDR1 is LNHDA and CDR2 is SQIVND (reference sequence). CDR3 sequence: CASSYSLNTEAFF. Here the CDR3 DNA reads TGTGCCAGTAGTTACAGTTTGAACACTGAAGCTTTCTTT.

The rearrangement joins TRBV23-1 to TRBJ1-1; 7 bases match TRBD1. TRBV23-1 falls under the ORF class, with uncertain function. The CDR3 sequence is 16 residues long. Unmatched junction bases numbered 13, after V lost 4 bases and J lost 5 bases. CDR3 residues: CASSPCEGGWGTEAFF. The CDR3 DNA reads TGCGCCAGCAGTCCGTGCGAAGGGGGCTGGGGGACTGAAGCTTTCTTT.

This clone has only a few counts. The chain joins TRBV15 to TRBJ1-5; the D gene is possibly TRBD1 (5 bases). The CDR3 covers 13 residues. The germline V gene encodes CDR1 LNHNV and CDR2 YYDKDF (reference sequence). V shed 2 bases and J shed 7 bases, with 9 bases lying between them. The CDR3 loop is CATSRQGQQPQHF. The CDR3 DNA follows: TGTGCCACCAGCAGACAGGGTCAACAGCCCCAGCATTTT.

Details on this clone: The same CDR3 can be traced to other DNA sequences in this sample. This chain links TRBV6-5 with TRBJ2-2, with a tentative D call TRBD1 (5 bases). Per germline, CDR1 MNHEY and CDR2 SVGAGI. The length of the CDR3 is 14 residues. Trimming stripped 2 bases from V and 5 bases from J, with 9 bases between. In DNA form, the CDR3 reads TGTGCCAGCAGTTACGATTCAGGGACCGGGGAGCTGTTTTTT. Residues: CASSYDSGTGELFF.

The rearrangement links TRBV4-2 to TRBJ2-2, with D perhaps TRBD1 (6 bases). V lost 3 bases, J lost 3 bases, and 8 bases lay in between. CDR1 LGHNA and CDR2 YNFKEQ come from the germline V gene. This CDR3 spans 14 amino acids. CDR3 in DNA: TGTGCCAGCAGCCACGACAGGTACACCGGGGAGCTGTTTTTT. Protein: CASSHDRYTGELFF.

The J gene is TRBJ2-5, the V gene TRBV7-9; 8 positions match TRBD2. With 5 bases clipped from V and 0 bases from J, the junction kept 8 bases outside the gene matches. Germline values: CDR1 SEHNR, CDR2 FQNEAQ (reference sequence). The CDR3 has 16 residues. The CDR3 protein is CASSPAGGRNQETQYF. In nucleotides, the CDR3 is TGTGCCAGCAGCCCTGCGGGCGGGAGGAACCAAGAGACCCAGTACTTC.